These 21 T cell receptor beta chains were sequenced from one sample in a study of regulatory T cells in long-lasting Graves disease. Construction of the TCR beta libraries employed iRepertoire HTBI primers in conjunction with Arm-PCR of CDR3 regions. TCRdb called the multiplex PCR reads again in MiXCR, with one record for every CDR3 protein. The sample lists 400,000 to 450,000 distinct CDR3 sequences, 15% to 20% occurring once. Time point: newly diagnosed GD, antithyroid drugs for less than 3 months. PBMCs were the source of the RNA used for TCR sequencing. These same records also appear under a second study, on T cells in Graves' hyperthyroidism and ophthalmopathy.

The specimen comprised peripheral blood mononuclear cells (PBMCs), sampled at new diagnosis, from a patient treated with antithyroid drugs. The receptors come from a woman between 25 and 40 years old with Graves disease.

A word on this clonotype: One end of the junction varies from germline; a read error may be responsible. This chain links TRBV11-2 with TRBJ2-2, with D possibly matching TRBD2 (5 bases). CDR3 size: 14 residues. The germline CDR1 and CDR2 sequences are SGHAT and FQNNGV. The chain's CDR3 is CASSLEFRTGEPFF. CDR3 DNA sequence: TGTGCCAGCAGCTTAGAATTCCGCACCGGGGAGCCGTTTTTT.

The chain uses TRBV9 and TRBJ2-1; 13 nucleotides line up with TRBD2. The CDR3 is 16 amino acids. V lost 4 bases and J lost 9; bases outside the gene matches: 10. Looked up from germline, CDR1 is SGDLS and CDR2 is YYNGEE. CDR3: CASSPTSGRAVVEQFF. CDR3 DNA sequence: TGTGCCAGCAGCCCAACTAGCGGGAGGGCCGTGGTTGAGCAGTTCTTC.

This clonotype was picked up many times. The chain carries TRBV29-1 and TRBJ2-2; TRBD1 aligns across 8 bases. Germline assignment: CDR1 SQVTM and CDR2 ANQGSEA. The CDR3 covers 14 residues. With V trimmed by 4 bases and J by 4 bases, 5 bases remained unmatched. CDR3 sequence: CSVGGQGATGELFF. DNA of the CDR3: TGCAGCGTTGGAGGACAGGGAGCCACCGGGGAGCTGTTTTTT.

This clonotype was detected a few times. This rearrangement joins TRBV28 to TRBJ2-5; TRBD2 matches 8 bases. The CDR3 is 15 residues long. The V segment lost 1 base and the J segment 2 bases; nucleotides outside the gene matches: 3. Germline V CDR1 and CDR2: MDHEN, SYDVKM. CDR3 nucleotides: TGTGCCAGCAGTTTATCGGCTAGCGGGCAAGAGACCCAGTACTTC. Its translation: CASSLSASGQETQYF.

This clonotype appeared a few times. The V and J genes are TRBV5-1 and TRBJ2-2; D may be TRBD1 (6 bases). The germline gives CDR1 SGHRS, CDR2 YFSETQ. The CDR3 contains 16 residues. V shed 2 bases and J shed 0 bases, with 11 bases lying between them. CDR3 residues: CASSLQDSSNTGELFF. In DNA, the CDR3 is TGCGCCAGCAGCTTACAGGACAGTTCGAACACCGGGGAGCTGTTTTTT.

This clonotype was recorded at least ten times. The chain combines TRBV18 with TRBJ2-5; perhaps D is TRBD1 or TRBD2 (6 bases each). V lost 2 bases and J lost 4, with 14 bases in between. CDR3 size: 15 residues. CDR1 is KGHSH, CDR2 LQKENI, per germline. CDR3 sequence reads: CASSPAGGGGETQYF. The CDR3 DNA follows: TGTGCCAGCTCACCAGCGGGTGGAGGGGGAGAGACCCAGTACTTC.

The rearrangement links TRBV6-5 to TRBJ1-5, with D perhaps matching TRBD1 (5 bases). Deletions cut 0 bases from V and 5 bases from J, with 17 bases between. The CDR3 runs 17 residues. CDR1 is MNHEY and CDR2 is SVGAGI in the germline V gene. The CDR3 region is CASSYSKKTMGDQPQHF. CDR3 in DNA: TGTGCCAGCAGTTACTCGAAGAAAACCATGGGGGATCAGCCCCAGCATTTT.

Points on this clonotype: This may arise from a read error, as a much more abundant clone is one base away. The conserved final phenylalanine or tryptophan is absent from the CDR3, which likely points to a read error. V is TRBV6-2 or TRBV6-3 and J is TRBJ1-5, with TRBD1 identical over 9 bases. Germline V lookup: CDR1 MNHEY, CDR2 SVGEGT. Trimming removed 1 base from V and 7 bases from J; junction bases left unmatched: 5. This CDR3 contains 15 residues. In DNA form, the CDR3 reads TGTGCCAGCAGTTACTTAACAGGGGGCCGGCAGCCCCAGCATCTT. Encoded protein: CASSYLTGGRQPQHL.

This clonotype was seen ten or more times. The chain has TRBV3-1 and TRBJ2-7, with D hard to call. CDR3 length: 15 amino acids. Trimming removed 5 bases at V and 5 bases at J, with 19 bases between. Germline V CDR1 and CDR2: LGHDT, YNNKEL (reference sequence). The CDR3 bases are TGTGCCAGCAGCTGGTCTAACCAGGCGTCCAACGAGCAGTACTTC. Its protein product is CASSWSNQASNEQYF.

This clonotype was picked up a small number of times. V usage is TRBV5-1 and J usage is TRBJ1-2; 11 bases fit TRBD1. V lost 2 bases, J lost 6 bases, and 12 bases stayed unmatched. The germline V gene encodes CDR1 SGHRS and CDR2 YFSETQ. The CDR3 runs to 17 residues. CDR3 amino acids: CASSFNLIGQGADGYTF. The CDR3 region has the DNA TGCGCCAGCAGCTTCAACCTTATAGGACAGGGGGCGGATGGCTACACCTTC.

This clonotype was counted many times. The chain recombines TRBV27 with TRBJ2-1, with 16 positions matching TRBD2. Looked up from germline, CDR1 is MNHEY and CDR2 is SMNVEV (reference sequence). Losses at the gene ends were 2 bases for V and 2 bases for J; bases not matched to a gene: 3. This CDR3 spans 18 amino acids. The CDR3 is CASSLVGLAGGPYNEQFF. In DNA, the CDR3 is TGTGCCAGCAGTTTAGTGGGACTAGCGGGAGGGCCCTACAATGAGCAGTTCTTC.

V and J are TRBV5-1 and TRBJ1-4, with a tentative D call TRBD1 (5 bases). The CDR3 runs 14 residues. The V end was cut by 4 bases, the J end by 8 bases, with 15 bases between. CDR1 is SGHRS, CDR2 YFSETQ, per germline. The CDR3 is CASSANGGSEKLFF. Here the CDR3 DNA reads TGCGCCAGCAGCGCCAACGGGGGGTCGGAAAAACTGTTTTTT.

This clonotype was detected a few times. The chain recombines TRBV3-1 with TRBJ2-2, with a weak D call TRBD1 (6 bases). V was shortened by 11 bases and J by 6 bases, with 19 bases between the two germline ends. Germline V gives CDR1 LGHDT, CDR2 YNNKEL (reference sequence). The CDR3 is 14 amino acids. In DNA form, the CDR3 reads TGTGCCGCCACCCAGGGGTCCTCTCCCGGGGAGCTGTTTTTT. Its protein is CAATQGSSPGELFF.

This clonotype was observed many times. The J gene is TRBJ2-2, the V gene TRBV12-3 or TRBV12-4; no clear D. V shed 7 bases and J shed 3 bases, with 9 bases lying between them. The length of the CDR3 is 13 residues. The CDR3 DNA reads as TGTGCCAGCACCAGTGTTCACACCGGGGAGCTGTTTTTT. Translation: CASTSVHTGELFF.

This clonotype was counted many times. The chain links TRBV3-1 to TRBJ2-1; 7 nucleotides line up with TRBD2. This CDR3 spans 15 amino acids. Germline V gene lookup returns CDR1 LGHDT and CDR2 YNNKEL (reference sequence). V was clipped by 5 bases and J by 5 bases; unmatched bases: 9. The CDR3 DNA reads TGTGCCAGCAGCGCCTCTAGCGGACGGGACAATGAGCAGTTCTTC. Residues: CASSASSGRDNEQFF.

This clonotype has only a few counts. V is TRBV3-1 and J is TRBJ2-1; the match to TRBD1 covers 9 bases. CDR1 and CDR2 (germline): LGHDT, YNNKEL (reference sequence). The CDR3 is made up of 16 amino acids. Trimming cost V 0 bases and J 7 bases; bases outside gene matches: 7. The CDR3 region is CASSQDPDRGTNEQFF. CDR3 nucleotide sequence: TGTGCCAGCAGCCAAGATCCGGACAGGGGTACGAATGAGCAGTTCTTC.

This clonotype was recorded many times. The J gene is TRBJ2-1, the V gene TRBV12-3 or TRBV12-4, with a tentative D call TRBD2 (5 bases). This CDR3 is 17 amino acids long. With 6 bases removed from V and 0 bases from J, the gap between germline ends came to 18 bases. Here the CDR3 reads CASSPLISESSYNEQFF. The CDR3, as DNA: TGTGCCAGCAGCCCCTTAATTAGCGAGAGCTCCTACAATGAGCAGTTCTTC.

In its sample, this clonotype was seen many times. The chain couples TRBV20-1 to TRBJ2-3; 8 bases map to TRBD1. CDR1 and CDR2 (germline): DFQATT, SNEGSKA (reference sequence). The CDR3 has 16 amino acids. V was clipped by 2 bases and J by 1 base; unmatched bases: 8. CDR3 DNA: TGCAGTGCTAGAAGCTTAGACAGGGGAGGCACAGATACGCAGTATTTT. This translates into CSARSLDRGGTDTQYF.

This clonotype appeared many times. The genes are TRBV6-5 and TRBJ2-7, with TRBD2 identical over 9 bases. Germline CDR1 and CDR2: MNHEY and SVGAGI. The CDR3 loop spans 16 amino acids. V gave up 2 bases and J gave up 0 bases; unmatched junction bases: 5. The DNA of the CDR3 is TGTGCCAGCAGTTACGGTAATAGCGGGAGCTCCTACGAGCAGTACTTC. Translated: CASSYGNSGSSYEQYF.

This sequence joins TRBV14 and TRBJ2-3; no firm D call. The germline V gene encodes CDR1 SGHDN and CDR2 FVKESK. V gave up 4 bases and J gave up 0 bases, with 8 bases separating them. There are 14 residues in the CDR3. The CDR3 region is CASSLQISTDTQYF. The CDR3 DNA follows: TGTGCCAGCAGCCTCCAGATTAGCACAGATACGCAGTATTTT. Filled out from reference TRBV14 and TRBJ2-3, the complete variable domain reads EAGVTQFPSHSVIEKGQTVTLRCDPISGHDNLYWYRRVMGKEIKFLLHFVKESKQDESGMPNNRFLAERTGGTYSTLKVQPAELEDSGVYFCASSLQISTDTQYFGPGTRLTVL.

This clonotype came up many times. The chain links TRBV6-2 or TRBV6-3 to TRBJ2-2; D may be TRBD1 (5 bases). V gave up 8 bases and J gave up 1 base, with 11 bases separating them. CDR3 size: 14 residues. The germline CDR1 and CDR2 sequences are MNHEY and SVGEGT. The CDR3 spells CASSFDRNTGELFF. DNA for the CDR3: TGTGCCAGCTCTTTCGACAGGAACACCGGGGAGCTGTTTTTT.